Listed below are T cell receptor beta chains from one sample, sequenced in a study of T cell responses to AZD1222 COVID-19 vaccine. The repertoire was sequenced with immunoSEQ multiplex PCR; TCRdb's copy has only in-frame clones and lacks some. The table lists under 200,000 clones, around nine tenths of them singletons. The source material was peripheral blood, sampled 28 days after the second AZD1222 dose. These receptors came from an adult who received the AZD1222 COVID-19 vaccine. The CDR3 runs from the conserved cysteine through the conserved F or W. A D gene is named only where the DNA matches it firmly. Clone size is shown for a subset of rows, as once, few, many or a class of expanded clone.

D	size	V	J	CDR3	DNA
NA	NA	TRBV13	TRBJ2-7	CASSFGGISYEQYF	TGTGCCAGCAGCTTTGGGGGTATTTCCTACGAGCAGTACTTC
NA	NA	TRBV6-1	TRBJ1-2	CASSERVWVYGYTF	TGTGCCAGCAGTGAAAGGGTTTGGGTCTATGGCTACACCTTC
TRBD2	NA	TRBV5-1	TRBJ2-2	CASSFLTSGGPNTGELFF	TGCGCCAGCAGCTTCCTAACTAGCGGGGGCCCCAACACCGGGGAGCTGTTTTTT
NA	NA	TRBV18	TRBJ1-4	CASSPQEVIVHEKLFF	TGTGCCAGCTCACCACAGGAGGTCATTGTTCATGAAAAACTGTTTTTT
NA	NA	TRBV19	TRBJ1-5	CASSKRNQPQHF	TGTGCCAGTAGTAAACGCAATCAGCCCCAGCATTTT
NA	NA	TRBV20-1	TRBJ2-2	CSARGETGELFF	TGCAGTGCTCGTGGGGAAACCGGGGAGCTGTTTTTT
TRBD1	few	TRBV24-1	TRBJ1-1	CATSEGTGRAFF	TGTGCCACCAGTGAAGGGACAGGGCGAGCTTTCTTT
NA	once	TRBV6-1	TRBJ2-6	CASSETPYPSGANVLTF	TGTGCCAGCAGTGAAACTCCGTACCCCTCTGGGGCCAACGTCCTGACTTTC
TRBD1	NA	TRBV6-5	TRBJ1-6	CASKGQGDNSPLHF	TGTGCCAGCAAGGGACAGGGGGATAATTCACCCCTCCACTTT
NA	NA	TRBV10-3	TRBJ1-3	CAIRPSESSGNTIYF	TGTGCCATTCGCCCCTCCGAATCCTCTGGAAACACCATATATTTT
NA	NA	TRBV28	TRBJ1-2	CAILNIGYGYTF	TGTGCCATATTAAACATTGGCTATGGCTACACCTTC
TRBD2	NA	TRBV6-2/TRBV6-3	TRBJ2-1	CASSRLAGGLNEQFF	TGTGCCAGCAGTCGACTAGCGGGGGGGCTCAATGAGCAGTTCTTC
NA	NA	TRBV29-1	TRBJ1-1	CSAEGAATEAFF	TGCAGCGCCGAAGGAGCGGCCACTGAAGCTTTCTTT
NA	NA	TRBV7-9	TRBJ1-4	CASSRAATNEKLFF	TGTGCCAGCAGCCGTGCCGCAACTAATGAAAAACTGTTTTTT
NA	NA	TRBV20-1	TRBJ2-7	CSAHTNYEQYF	TGCAGTGCTCACACAAACTACGAGCAGTACTTC
NA	NA	TRBV19	TRBJ1-1	CASTAGYTEAFF	TGTGCCAGCACGGCAGGGTATACTGAAGCTTTCTTT
NA	NA	TRBV18	TRBJ1-5	CASSLITGNQPQHF	TGTGCCAGCTCACTCATTACGGGGAATCAGCCCCAGCATTTT
TRBD2	few	TRBV5-1	TRBJ2-3	CASSLDPTGGPPADTQYF	TGCGCCAGCAGCTTGGATCCCACGGGGGGGCCTCCCGCAGATACGCAGTATTTT
NA	NA	TRBV4-1	TRBJ2-3	CASAVAGGTDTQYF	TGCGCCAGCGCTGTCGCAGGGGGGACAGATACGCAGTATTTT
TRBD2	NA	TRBV7-9	TRBJ2-3	CASSLPAGGADTQYF	TGTGCCAGCAGCTTACCAGCGGGGGGGGCAGATACGCAGTATTTT
NA	NA	TRBV29-1	TRBJ1-2	CSVGSGGYTF	TGCAGCGTCGGTTCGGGTGGCTACACCTTC
NA	NA	TRBV5-1	TRBJ1-1	CASSPRPGPPLNTEAFF	TGCGCCAGCAGCCCGCGCCCGGGGCCCCCTCTGAACACTGAAGCTTTCTTT
NA	NA	TRBV18	TRBJ2-5	CASSPPVSPQNIINQETQYF	TGTGCCAGCTCACCACCGGTTTCCCCCCAAAACATAATCAACCAAGAGACCCAGTACTTC
TRBD1	few	TRBV6-5	TRBJ1-2	CASSPGTGVYGYTF	TGTGCCAGCAGTCCCGGGACAGGGGTTTATGGCTACACCTTC
NA	NA	TRBV2	TRBJ1-1	CVVLSPEAFF	TGTGTGGTTCTCTCGCCTGAAGCTTTCTTT
NA	NA	TRBV19	TRBJ1-6	CASSWGPDSPLHF	TGTGCCTCGTCGTGGGGGCCTGATTCACCCCTCCACTTT
TRBD2	NA	TRBV11-1	TRBJ2-2	CASSPAGLYTGELFF	TGTGCCAGCAGCCCAGCGGGACTTTACACCGGGGAGCTGTTTTTT
NA	NA	TRBV29-1	TRBJ1-4	CSALTPGGEKLFF	TGCAGCGCCCTGACCCCCGGAGGGGAAAAACTGTTTTTT
NA	once	TRBV7-8	TRBJ2-3	CASSLGRQATDTQYF	TGTGCCAGCAGCTTAGGCCGACAGGCCACAGATACGCAGTATTTT
TRBD1	NA	TRBV7-2	TRBJ2-1	CASSSPPGQGTREQFF	TGTGCCAGCAGTTCCCCACCGGGACAGGGCACGCGTGAGCAGTTCTTC
TRBD2	NA	TRBV6-5	TRBJ2-1	CASSPGLASLDEQFF	TGTGCCAGCTCCCCGGGACTAGCCAGCCTCGATGAGCAGTTCTTC
TRBD1	NA	TRBV2	TRBJ2-2	CASRATGTNTGELFF	TGTGCCAGCAGGGCGACAGGGACGAACACCGGGGAGCTGTTTTTT
TRBD1	NA	TRBV6-5	TRBJ1-2	CASAGNRGNYGYTF	TGTGCCAGCGCCGGGAACAGGGGTAACTATGGCTACACCTTC
NA	NA	TRBV12-3/TRBV12-4	TRBJ2-3	CASTYVGQDTQYF	TGTGCCAGCACTTATGTGGGGCAAGATACGCAGTATTTT
NA	NA	TRBV30	TRBJ2-7	CAWALGRYNEQYF	TGTGCCTGGGCTCTAGGGAGGTACAACGAGCAGTACTTC
NA	once	TRBV2	TRBJ2-2	CASGRFTGELFF	TGTGCCAGCGGGCGATTTACCGGGGAGCTGTTTTTT
NA	few	TRBV12-3/TRBV12-4	TRBJ2-3	CASSLGLPGAYF	TGTGCCAGCAGTTTAGGACTGCCTGGGGCTTATTTT
TRBD1	NA	TRBV7-2	TRBJ1-2	CASSFWTGENYGYTF	TGTGCCAGCAGCTTTTGGACAGGGGAGAACTATGGCTACACCTTC
NA	NA	TRBV7-2	TRBJ2-3	CASSSRRADTQYF	TGTGCCAGCAGCTCCCGGCGGGCAGATACGCAGTATTTT
NA	once	TRBV21-1	TRBJ2-5	CASSKGGDKRETQYF	TGTGCCAGCAGCAAAGGCGGGGACAAAAGGGAGACCCAGTACTTC
TRBD1	NA	TRBV11-2	TRBJ1-6	CASSRGQVNSPLHF	TGTGCCAGCAGCAGGGGACAGGTTAATTCACCCCTCCACTTT
NA	NA	TRBV5-8	TRBJ2-1	CASSSLGGEQFF	TGTGCCAGCAGCTCCCTCGGCGGGGAGCAGTTCTTC
NA	NA	TRBV11-2	TRBJ2-1	CASSSRQDNEQFF	TGTGCCAGCAGCTCCCGACAGGACAATGAGCAGTTCTTC
NA	NA	TRBV2	TRBJ1-2	CASSEAAYFGEGYTF	TGTGCCAGCAGTGAAGCGGCGTATTTCGGGGAAGGCTACACCTTC
NA	NA	TRBV7-8	TRBJ1-4	CASSLIAAGEKLFF	TGTGCCAGCAGCTTAATCGCGGCAGGTGAAAAACTGTTTTTT
NA	NA	TRBV6-5	TRBJ2-7	CASVKLGGGREQYF	TGTGCCAGCGTAAAATTAGGAGGAGGGCGCGAGCAGTACTTC
NA	NA	TRBV10-3	TRBJ2-3	CAITTQGTDTQYF	TGTGCCATCACCACACAGGGCACAGATACGCAGTATTTT
NA	NA	TRBV7-8	TRBJ1-1	CASSSTWDTEAFF	TGTGCCAGCAGCAGCACTTGGGACACTGAAGCTTTCTTT
NA	few	TRBV30	TRBJ1-5	CAWSGIFSGTSNQPQHF	TGTGCCTGGAGTGGAATTTTCAGCGGGACGAGCAATCAGCCCCAGCATTTT
NA	NA	TRBV14	TRBJ1-6	CASSQERGIWSPLHF	TGTGCCAGCAGCCAAGAACGCGGGATTTGGTCACCCCTCCACTTT
NA	once	TRBV28	TRBJ1-2	CASSLTPGHYGYTF	TGTGCCAGCAGTCTAACCCCAGGGCATTACGGCTACACCTTC
NA	NA	TRBV7-9	TRBJ1-1	CASSLRGNAGEAFF	TGTGCCAGCAGCTTAAGGGGGAATGCAGGGGAGGCTTTCTTT
NA	NA	TRBV5-4	TRBJ1-4	CASSLGGTTNEKLFF	TGTGCCAGCAGCTTGGGGGGGACCACTAATGAAAAACTGTTTTTT